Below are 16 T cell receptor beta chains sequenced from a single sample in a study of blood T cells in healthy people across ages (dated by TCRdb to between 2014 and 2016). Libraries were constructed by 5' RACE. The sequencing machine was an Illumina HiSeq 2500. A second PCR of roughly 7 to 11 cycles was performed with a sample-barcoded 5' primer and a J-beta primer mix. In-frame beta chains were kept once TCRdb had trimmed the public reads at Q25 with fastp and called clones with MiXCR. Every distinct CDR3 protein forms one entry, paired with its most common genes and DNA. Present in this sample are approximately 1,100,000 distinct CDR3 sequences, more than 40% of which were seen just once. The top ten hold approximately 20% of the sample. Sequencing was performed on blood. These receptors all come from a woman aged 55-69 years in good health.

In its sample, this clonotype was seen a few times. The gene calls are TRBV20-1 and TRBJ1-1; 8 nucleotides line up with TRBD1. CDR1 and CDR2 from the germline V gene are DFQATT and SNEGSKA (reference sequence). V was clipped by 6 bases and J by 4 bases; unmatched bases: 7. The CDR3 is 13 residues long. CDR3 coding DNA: TGCAGTGCCTACCAGGGGGCCGGCACTGAAGCTTTCTTT. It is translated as CSAYQGAGTEAFF.

DNA of the CDR3: TGTGCCAGCAGCTCAAGTAATGGGGGTTTTGAAAAACTGTTTTTT. Residues: CASSSSNGGFEKLFF. The chain recombines TRBV7-9 with TRBJ1-4, with D possibly TRBD1 on 5 matching bases. Trimming took off 4 bases at V and 7 bases at J, with 16 bases between the two ends. The CDR3 runs to 15 residues. Germline V gives CDR1 SEHNR, CDR2 FQNEAQ (reference sequence).

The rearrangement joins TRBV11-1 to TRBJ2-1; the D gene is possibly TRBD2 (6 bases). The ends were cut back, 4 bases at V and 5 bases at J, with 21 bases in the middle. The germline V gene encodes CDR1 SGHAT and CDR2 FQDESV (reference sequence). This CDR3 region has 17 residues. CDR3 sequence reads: CASSSKRGLFRDNEQFF. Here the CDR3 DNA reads TGTGCCAGCAGCTCAAAACGGGGGTTGTTTAGGGACAATGAGCAGTTCTTC.

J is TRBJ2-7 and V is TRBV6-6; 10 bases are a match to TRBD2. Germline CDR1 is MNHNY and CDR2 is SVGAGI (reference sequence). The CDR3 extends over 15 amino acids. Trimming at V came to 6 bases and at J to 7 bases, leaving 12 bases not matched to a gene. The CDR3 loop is CASSQLAGLYNEQYF. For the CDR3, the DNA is TGTGCCAGCAGCCAACTAGCGGGGCTATACAATGAGCAGTACTTC.

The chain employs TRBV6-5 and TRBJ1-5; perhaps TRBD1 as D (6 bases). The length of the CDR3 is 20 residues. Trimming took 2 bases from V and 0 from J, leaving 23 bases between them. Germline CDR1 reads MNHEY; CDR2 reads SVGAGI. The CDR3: CASSYPSSGHSLGSNQPQHF. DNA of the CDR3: TGTGCCAGCAGTTACCCCTCGTCGGGACATTCCTTGGGTAGCAATCAGCCCCAGCATTTT.

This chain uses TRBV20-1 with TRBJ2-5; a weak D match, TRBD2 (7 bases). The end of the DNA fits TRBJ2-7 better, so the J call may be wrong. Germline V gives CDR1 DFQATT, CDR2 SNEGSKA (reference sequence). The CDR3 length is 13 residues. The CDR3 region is CSARRGGPYEQYF. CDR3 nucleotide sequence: TGCAGTGCTAGAAGGGGGGGTCCCTACGAGCAGTACTTC.

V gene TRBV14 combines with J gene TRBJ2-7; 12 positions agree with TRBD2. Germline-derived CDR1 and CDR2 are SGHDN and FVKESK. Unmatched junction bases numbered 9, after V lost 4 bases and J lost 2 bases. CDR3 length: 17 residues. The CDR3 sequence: CASSPWTSGVQPYEQYF. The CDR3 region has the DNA TGTGCCAGCAGCCCGTGGACTAGCGGGGTGCAACCCTACGAGCAGTACTTC.

CDR3 amino acids: CSARDTDLRAYEQYF. CDR3 nucleotides: TGCAGTGCTAGAGATACAGACCTAAGGGCCTACGAGCAGTACTTC. The J gene is TRBJ2-4, the V gene TRBV20-1; D not certain. The tail of the sequence fits TRBJ2-7 better, so the J call may be wrong. The length of the CDR3 is 15 residues. The germline CDR1 and CDR2 sequences are DFQATT and SNEGSKA (reference sequence).

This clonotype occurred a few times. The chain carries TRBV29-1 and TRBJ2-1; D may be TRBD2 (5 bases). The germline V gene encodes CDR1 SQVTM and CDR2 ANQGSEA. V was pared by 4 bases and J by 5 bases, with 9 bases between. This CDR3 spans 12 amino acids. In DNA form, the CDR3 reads TGCAGCGTTGTGTTGGGAGACAATGAGCAGTTCTTC. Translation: CSVVLGDNEQFF.

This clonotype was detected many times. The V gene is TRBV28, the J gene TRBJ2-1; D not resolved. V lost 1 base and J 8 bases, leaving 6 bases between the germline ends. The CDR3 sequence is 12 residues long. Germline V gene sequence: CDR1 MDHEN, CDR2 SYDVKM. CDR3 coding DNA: TGTGCCAGCAGTTTATCCGGTTATGAGCAGTTCTTC. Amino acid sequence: CASSLSGYEQFF.

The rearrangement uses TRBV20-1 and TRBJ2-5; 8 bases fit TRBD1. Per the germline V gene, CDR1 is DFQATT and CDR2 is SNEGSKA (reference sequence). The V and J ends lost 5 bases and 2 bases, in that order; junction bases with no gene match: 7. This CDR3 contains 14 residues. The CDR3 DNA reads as TGCAGTGCTGGACAGGGTGGACGGCAAGAGACCCAGTACTTC. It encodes CSAGQGGRQETQYF.

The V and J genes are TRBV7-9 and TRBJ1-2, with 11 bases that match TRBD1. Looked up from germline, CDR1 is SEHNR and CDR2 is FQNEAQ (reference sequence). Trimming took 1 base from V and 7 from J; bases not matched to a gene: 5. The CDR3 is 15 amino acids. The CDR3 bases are TGTGCCAGCAGCTTAGTTGGGACAGGGGGTTCTGGCTACACCTTC. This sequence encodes CASSLVGTGGSGYTF.

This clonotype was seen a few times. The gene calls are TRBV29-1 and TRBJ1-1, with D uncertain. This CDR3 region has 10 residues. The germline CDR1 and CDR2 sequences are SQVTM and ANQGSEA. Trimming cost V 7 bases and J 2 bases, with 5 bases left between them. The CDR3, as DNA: TGCAGCGGGAAAAACACTGAAGCTTTCTTT. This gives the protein CSGKNTEAFF.

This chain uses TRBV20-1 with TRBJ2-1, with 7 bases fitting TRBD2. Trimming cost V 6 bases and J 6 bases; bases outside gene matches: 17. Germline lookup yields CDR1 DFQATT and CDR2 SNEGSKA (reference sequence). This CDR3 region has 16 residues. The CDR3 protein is CSAQTTLAATLNEQFF. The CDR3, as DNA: TGCAGTGCCCAAACTACCCTAGCGGCGACCCTCAATGAGCAGTTCTTC.

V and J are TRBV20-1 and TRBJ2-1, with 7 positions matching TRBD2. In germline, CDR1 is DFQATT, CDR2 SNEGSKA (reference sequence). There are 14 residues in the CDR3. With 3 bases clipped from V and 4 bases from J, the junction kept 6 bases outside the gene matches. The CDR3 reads CSASPAGTYNEQFF. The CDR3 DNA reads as TGCAGTGCTAGTCCAGCGGGAACTTACAATGAGCAGTTCTTC.

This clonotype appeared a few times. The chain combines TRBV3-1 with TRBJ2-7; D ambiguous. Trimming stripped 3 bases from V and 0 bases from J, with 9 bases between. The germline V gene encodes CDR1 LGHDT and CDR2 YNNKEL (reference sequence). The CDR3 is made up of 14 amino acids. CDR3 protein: CASSHSRPSYEQYF. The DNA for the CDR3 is TGTGCCAGCAGCCATAGCAGACCCTCCTACGAGCAGTACTTC.